Listed below are T cell receptor beta chains from one sample, sequenced in a study of OX40 agonist ivuxolimab in advanced cancers. The assay was immunoSEQ multiplex PCR, and TCRdb's table has in-frame clones only and misses some. The table lists tens of thousands of clones, roughly 85% of them singletons, with roughly 21% in the top ten. Sequencing was performed on CD4+ or CD8+ T cells sorted from blood, taken in a trial of the OX40 agonist ivuxolimab. Receptors originate from an adult with an advanced solid tumor such as melanoma, head and neck, liver or kidney cancer. CDR3s include the opening cysteine and the closing phenylalanine or tryptophan. A D gene is named only where the DNA matches it firmly. Size is omitted from some rows. Given values are once, few, many or a class for expanded clones.

TRBD1	-	TRBJ1-4	TRBV27	TGTGCCAGCGCCCGGGGACAGTCCGGGGAAAAACTGTTTTTT	CASARGQSGEKLFF
-	-	TRBJ1-6	TRBV5-6	TGTGCCAGCAGCTTGGACAGCCTAGGGGCACCCCTCCACTTT	CASSLDSLGAPLHF
TRBD1	-	TRBJ1-5	TRBV28	TGTGCCAGCATCGTGACAGGGGCTCCCAATCAGCCCCAGCATTTT	CASIVTGAPNQPQHF
-	-	TRBJ2-3	TRBV7-2	TGTGCCAGCAGCTTCGGGCCGTACACAGATACGCAGTATTTT	CASSFGPYTDTQYF
TRBD1	-	TRBJ2-5	TRBV28	TGTGCCAGCAGTTGGGACAGGGACGTGAGCCAAGAGACCCAGTACTTC	CASSWDRDVSQETQYF
-	-	TRBJ1-1	TRBV10-3	TGTGCCATCAGTGATGGGGGGGCAGTGAACACTGAAGCTTTCTTT	CAISDGGAVNTEAFF
-	-	TRBJ2-7	TRBV9	TGTGCCAGCAGCGTAGGTCTGGGGGACTACGAGCAGTACTTC	CASSVGLGDYEQYF
TRBD1	-	TRBJ2-1	TRBV2	TGTGCCAGCCGGGACAGCTCCTACAATGAGCAGTTCTTC	CASRDSSYNEQFF
-	-	TRBJ1-2	TRBV11-2	TGTGCCAGCAGCTTAGGGGATCTCTATGGCTACACCTTC	CASSLGDLYGYTF
-	-	TRBJ1-5	TRBV6-5	TGTGCCAGCAGTTACTCGGCGGAGAAGCCCCAGCATTTT	CASSYSAEKPQHF
-	-	TRBJ1-5	TRBV7-6	TGTGCCAGCAGCTTAGGGTTGAATCAGCCCCAGCATTTT	CASSLGLNQPQHF
TRBD2	-	TRBJ2-3	TRBV5-4	TGTGCCAGCAGCCTCGGACTAGCTGGGCACACAGATACGCAGTATTTT	CASSLGLAGHTDTQYF
-	-	TRBJ2-4	TRBV2	TGTGCCACTGTTCTAGCGACAAACATTCAGTACTTC	CATVLATNIQYF
-	few	TRBJ1-4	TRBV10-1	TGCGCCAGCAGTCCCCAGGGGAGAGGTGAAAAACTGTTTTTT	CASSPQGRGEKLFF
-	-	TRBJ2-2	TRBV10-1	TGCGCCAGCAGTAATACGTACACCGGGGAGCTGTTTTTT	CASSNTYTGELFF
-	medium-sized	TRBJ2-6	TRBV4-1	TGCGCCAGCAGAAGAGTTTTGGGGGCCAACGTCCTGACTTTC	CASRRVLGANVLTF